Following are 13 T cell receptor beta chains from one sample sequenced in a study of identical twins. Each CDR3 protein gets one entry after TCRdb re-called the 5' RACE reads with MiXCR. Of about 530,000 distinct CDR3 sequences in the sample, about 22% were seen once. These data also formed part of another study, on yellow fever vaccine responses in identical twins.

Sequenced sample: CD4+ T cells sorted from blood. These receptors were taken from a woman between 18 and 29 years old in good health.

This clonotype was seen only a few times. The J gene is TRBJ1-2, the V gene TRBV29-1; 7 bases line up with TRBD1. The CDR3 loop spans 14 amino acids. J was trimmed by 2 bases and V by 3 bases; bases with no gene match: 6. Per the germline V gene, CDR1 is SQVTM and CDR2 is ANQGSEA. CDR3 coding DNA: TGCAGCGTTGAGCCGACAGGGACCAACTATGGCTACACCTTC. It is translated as CSVEPTGTNYGYTF.

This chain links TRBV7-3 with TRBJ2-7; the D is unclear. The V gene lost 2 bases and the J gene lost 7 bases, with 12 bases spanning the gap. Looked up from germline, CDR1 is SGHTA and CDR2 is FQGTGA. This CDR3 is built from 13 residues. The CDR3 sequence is CASSLSLDGEQYF. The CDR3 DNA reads TGTGCCAGCAGCTTATCGTTGGATGGGGAGCAGTACTTC.

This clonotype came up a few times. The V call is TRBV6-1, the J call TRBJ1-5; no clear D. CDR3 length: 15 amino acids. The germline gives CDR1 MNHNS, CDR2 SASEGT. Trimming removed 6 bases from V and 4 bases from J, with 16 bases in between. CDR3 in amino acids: CASSPGGGVNQPQHF. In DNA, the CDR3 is TGTGCCAGCAGCCCCGGCGGCGGGGTTAATCAGCCCCAGCATTTT.

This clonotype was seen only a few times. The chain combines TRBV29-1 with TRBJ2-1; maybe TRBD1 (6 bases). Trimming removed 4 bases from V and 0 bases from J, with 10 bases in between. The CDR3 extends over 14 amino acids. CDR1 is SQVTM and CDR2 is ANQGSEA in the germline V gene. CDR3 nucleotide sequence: TGCAGCGTTGTAGGGGGTATCTCCTACAATGAGCAGTTCTTC. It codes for CSVVGGISYNEQFF.

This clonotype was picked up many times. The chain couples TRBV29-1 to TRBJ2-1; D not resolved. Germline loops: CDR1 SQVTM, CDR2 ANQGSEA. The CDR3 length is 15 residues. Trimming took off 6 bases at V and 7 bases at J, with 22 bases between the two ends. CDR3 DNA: TGCAGCGTGAAGGCTGATCCCCGAGTCACGAATGAGCAGTTCTTC. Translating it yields CSVKADPRVTNEQFF.

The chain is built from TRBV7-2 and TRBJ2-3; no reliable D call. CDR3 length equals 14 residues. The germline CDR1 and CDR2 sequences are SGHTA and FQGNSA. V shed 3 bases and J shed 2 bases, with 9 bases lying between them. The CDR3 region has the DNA TGTGCCAGCAGCTTTGGTCCCTACACAGATACGCAGTATTTT. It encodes CASSFGPYTDTQYF.

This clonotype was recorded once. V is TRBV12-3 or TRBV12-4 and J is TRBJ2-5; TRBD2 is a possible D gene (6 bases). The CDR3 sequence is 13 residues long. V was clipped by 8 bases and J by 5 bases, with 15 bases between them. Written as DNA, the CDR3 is TGTGCCAGCTCTTGGGGGAGGAAGGAGACCCAGTACTTC. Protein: CASSWGRKETQYF.

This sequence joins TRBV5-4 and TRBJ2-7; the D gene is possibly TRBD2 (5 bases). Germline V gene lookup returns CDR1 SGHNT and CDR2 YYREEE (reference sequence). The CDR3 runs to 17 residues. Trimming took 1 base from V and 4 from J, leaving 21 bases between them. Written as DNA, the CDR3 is TGTGCCAGCAGCTTGTTAGGTCGGTCCGGGGAAAGTTACGAGCAGTACGTC. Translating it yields CASSLLGRSGESYEQYV.

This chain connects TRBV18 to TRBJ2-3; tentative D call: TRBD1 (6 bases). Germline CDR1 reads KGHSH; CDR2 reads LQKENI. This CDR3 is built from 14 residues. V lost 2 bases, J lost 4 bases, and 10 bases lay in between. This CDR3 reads CASSPGGTADTQYF. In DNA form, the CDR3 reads TGTGCCAGCTCACCAGGGGGCACTGCAGATACGCAGTATTTT. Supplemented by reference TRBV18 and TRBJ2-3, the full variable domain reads NAGVMQNPRHLVRRRGQEARLRCSPMKGHSHVYWYRQLPEEGLKFMVYLQKENIIDESGMPKERFSAEFPKEGPSILRIQQVVRGDSAAYFCASSPGGTADTQYFGPGTRLTVL.

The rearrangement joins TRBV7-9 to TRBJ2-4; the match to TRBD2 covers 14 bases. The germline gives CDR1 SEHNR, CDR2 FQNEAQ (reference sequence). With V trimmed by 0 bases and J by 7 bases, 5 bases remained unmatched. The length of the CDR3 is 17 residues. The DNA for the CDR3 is TGTGCCAGCAGCTTAGCCGGGACTAGCGGGGGCTCGAACATTCAGTACTTC. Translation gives CASSLAGTSGGSNIQYF. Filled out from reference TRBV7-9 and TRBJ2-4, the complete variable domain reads DTGVSQNPRHKITKRGQNVTFRCDPISEHNRLYWYRQTLGQGPEFLTYFQNEAQLEKSRLLSDRFSAERPKGSFSTLEIQRTEQGDSAMYLCASSLAGTSGGSNIQYFGAGTRLSVL.

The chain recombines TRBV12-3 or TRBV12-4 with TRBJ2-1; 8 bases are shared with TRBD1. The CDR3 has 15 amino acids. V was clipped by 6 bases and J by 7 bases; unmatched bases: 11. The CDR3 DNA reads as TGTGCCAGCAGATCTCGGACAGGGAATTCTAATGAGCAGTTCTTC. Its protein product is CASRSRTGNSNEQFF.

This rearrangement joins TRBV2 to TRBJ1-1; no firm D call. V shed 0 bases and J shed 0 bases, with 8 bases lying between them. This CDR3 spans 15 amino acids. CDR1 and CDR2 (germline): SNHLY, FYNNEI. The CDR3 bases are TGTGCCAGCAGTGAAGCTAGGACTGTGAACACTGAAGCTTTCTTT. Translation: CASSEARTVNTEAFF.

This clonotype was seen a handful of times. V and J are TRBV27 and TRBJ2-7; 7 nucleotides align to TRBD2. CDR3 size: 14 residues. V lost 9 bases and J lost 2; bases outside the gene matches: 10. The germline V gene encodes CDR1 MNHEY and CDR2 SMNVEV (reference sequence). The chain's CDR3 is CARNRLAKAYEQYF. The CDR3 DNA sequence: TGTGCCAGGAATAGACTAGCAAAAGCCTACGAGCAGTACTTC.